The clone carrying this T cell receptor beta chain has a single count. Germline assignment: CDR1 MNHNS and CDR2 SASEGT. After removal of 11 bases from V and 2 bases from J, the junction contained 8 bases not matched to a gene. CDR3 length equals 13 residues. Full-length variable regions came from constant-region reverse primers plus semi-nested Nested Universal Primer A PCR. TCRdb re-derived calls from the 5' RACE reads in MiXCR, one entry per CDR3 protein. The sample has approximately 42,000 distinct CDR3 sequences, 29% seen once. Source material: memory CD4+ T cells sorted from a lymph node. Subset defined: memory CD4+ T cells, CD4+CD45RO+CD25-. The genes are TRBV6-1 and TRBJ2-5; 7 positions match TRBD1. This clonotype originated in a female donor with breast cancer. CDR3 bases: TGTGCCGGAGAGGACAGGCTACAAGAGACCCAGTACTTC. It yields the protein CAGEDRLQETQYF.